These 13 T cell receptor beta chains originate from one sample sequenced in a study of shared clonotypes between healthy human individuals. TCRdb's copy holds only in-frame clones and misses some; the assay was immunoSEQ multiplex PCR. The data show about 2.4 million clones, 90% to 95% seen once. The sequenced material came from naive CD4+ T cells from PBMCs. Subset denoted: CD45RA+ positively selected. These receptors were taken from a man aged 18 to 35 in good health. Some clones in this sample may be carry-over from other donors' samples.

The V gene is TRBV28, the J gene TRBJ1-1; D call uncertain. Between the trimmed V and J ends, which lost 6 bases and 1 base, there was a span of 12 bases. In germline, CDR1 is MDHEN, CDR2 SYDVKM. This CDR3 is built from 14 residues. CDR3 DNA: TGTGCCAGCAGAATTCCTTGGTCGAACACTGAAGCTTTCTTT. This translates into CASRIPWSNTEAFF.

The gene calls are TRBV7-9 and TRBJ1-1; unclear D gene. V was clipped by 3 bases and J by 1 base, with 12 bases between them. The V gene's germline CDR1 is SEHNR and CDR2 FQNEAQ (reference sequence). The CDR3 runs 15 residues. The CDR3 here is CASSLDYVGNTEAFF. The CDR3 DNA is TGTGCCAGCAGCTTGGACTACGTGGGGAACACTGAAGCTTTCTTT.

This chain joins TRBV29-1 and TRBJ2-7, with 9 bases fitting TRBD1. The junction had 4 bases not matched to a gene; V was cut back by 4 bases and J by 3 bases. Looked up from germline, CDR1 is SQVTM and CDR2 is ANQGSEA. This CDR3 has 13 residues. Here the CDR3 DNA reads TGCAGCGTTGCAGGGACAGGGAACTACGAGCAGTACTTC. This codes for CSVAGTGNYEQYF.

The chain links TRBV28 to TRBJ2-7; weak D call: TRBD1 (7 bases). The CDR3 totals 16 residues. V gave up 5 bases and J gave up 5 bases, with 22 bases separating them. From germline, CDR1 is MDHEN and CDR2 SYDVKM. The CDR3 nucleotides are TGTGCCAGCAGTCCTGCAGGGGGGCAGGCGCTGAACGAGCAGTACTTC. This gives the protein CASSPAGGQALNEQYF.

The chain employs TRBV21-1 and TRBJ2-3. TRBV21-1 is marked as a pseudogene. The CDR3 has 15 residues. The CDR3 protein is CASSKEGGCTDTQYF. In DNA, the CDR3 is TGTGCCAGCAGCAAAGAGGGCGGATGCACAGATACGCAGTATTTT.

The chain combines TRBV28 with TRBJ1-6; D may be TRBD1 (5 bases). The CDR3 extends over 14 amino acids. V lost 5 bases and J 7 bases, leaving 12 bases between the germline ends. Germline V gene sequence: CDR1 MDHEN, CDR2 SYDVKM. CDR3 amino acids: CASSSGTKNSPLHF. The CDR3 DNA follows: TGTGCCAGCAGTAGTGGGACTAAGAATTCACCCCTCCACTTT.

In its sample, this clone was seen a few times. Here the CDR3 reads CASSLALGLGTEAFF. The CDR3 bases are TGTGCCAGCAGCTTAGCGCTAGGGTTGGGCACTGAAGCTTTCTTT. The chain uses TRBV7-9 and TRBJ1-1; D uncertain. Trimming stripped 0 bases from V and 4 bases from J, with 12 bases between. The CDR3 runs 15 residues. Germline V gene sequence: CDR1 SEHNR, CDR2 FQNEAQ (reference sequence).

V gene TRBV7-8 combines with J gene TRBJ2-3; D remains ambiguous. The germline V gene encodes CDR1 SGHVS and CDR2 FQNEAQ. The CDR3 has 13 amino acids. V gave up 2 bases and J gave up 9 bases, with 12 bases separating them. Written as DNA, the CDR3 is TGTGCCAGCAGCTTACGTATGGGCGTCACGCAGTATTTT. Residues: CASSLRMGVTQYF.

The chain carries TRBV28 and TRBJ1-2; D is possibly TRBD1 (5 bases). The CDR3 extends over 15 amino acids. Deletions cut 5 bases from V and 4 bases from J, with 17 bases between. CDR1 MDHEN and CDR2 SYDVKM come from the germline V gene. The CDR3 here is CASSITQGTFYGYTF. CDR3 nucleotides: TGTGCCAGCAGTATCACCCAGGGAACCTTCTATGGCTACACCTTC.

The chain has TRBV10-2 and TRBJ2-5, with 10 positions matching TRBD2. V dropped 6 bases and J dropped 2; count of bases not matched to a gene: 3. CDR1 WSHSY and CDR2 SAAADI come from the germline V gene. The CDR3 runs to 14 residues. The CDR3, as DNA: TGCGCCAGCAGCCCGGGACTAGCGCAAGAGACCCAGTACTTC. It yields the protein CASSPGLAQETQYF.

This sequence joins TRBV5-1 and TRBJ1-5, with D hard to call. Germline CDR1 reads SGHRS; CDR2 reads YFSETQ. The CDR3 runs to 14 residues. Deletions cut 0 bases from V and 7 bases from J, with 11 bases between. The CDR3 sequence is CASSLDPNGQPQHF. For the CDR3, the DNA is TGCGCCAGCAGCTTGGATCCCAACGGGCAGCCCCAGCATTTT.

The V gene is TRBV28, the J gene TRBJ2-3; D is unresolved. The CDR3 covers 11 residues. Trimming stripped 8 bases from V and 6 bases from J, with 9 bases between. Germline CDR1 and CDR2: MDHEN and SYDVKM. DNA of the CDR3: TGTGCCAGCGGTTCTTCCGATACGCAGTATTTT. Its protein is CASGSSDTQYF. The variable domain in full, with the rest retrieved from reference TRBV28 and TRBJ2-3, is DVKVTQSSRYLVKRTGEKVFLECVQDMDHENMFWYRQDPGLGLRLIYFSYDVKMKEKGDIPEGYSVSREKKERFSLILESASTNQTSMYLCASGSSDTQYFGPGTRLTVL.

J is TRBJ1-3 and V is TRBV5-5; TRBD1 might be the D (5 bases). Germline V lookup: CDR1 SGHKS, CDR2 YYEKEE (reference sequence). Trimming removed 0 bases from V and 0 bases from J, with 13 bases in between. This CDR3 has 17 residues. The CDR3 bases are TGTGCCAGCAGCTTGGCGCGGCAGGGAGTCTCTGGAAACACCATATATTTT. This codes for CASSLARQGVSGNTIYF.